A single sample gave rise to the 4 T cell receptor beta chains below, sequenced in a study of beta chain features in type 1 diabetes. Every bit of the isolated RNA underwent reverse transcription, so sequencing read expressed TCRB transcripts. Sequenced by immunoSEQ multiplex PCR; TCRdb stores in-frame clones only, minus some. The sample holds a few hundred thousand clones, approximately 9.9% seen once. Source material: naive CD4+ T cells from blood. All receptors come from a woman in her 30s in good health.

V gene TRBV4-3 combines with J gene TRBJ2-1; 11 bases map to TRBD2. The CDR3 totals 18 residues. The V and J ends lost 2 bases and 0 bases, in that order; junction bases with no gene match: 6. Germline CDR1 LGHNA, CDR2 YSLEER. In DNA form, the CDR3 reads TGCGCCAGCAGCCAAAACCCTAGCGGGGGGAGCTCCTACAATGAGCAGTTCTTC. It codes for CASSQNPSGGSSYNEQFF.

The V gene is TRBV10-3, the J gene TRBJ2-5; 13 nucleotides line up with TRBD2. The germline V gene has CDR1 ENHRY and CDR2 SYGVKD. CDR3 length: 16 amino acids. V gave up 3 bases and J gave up 1 base; unmatched junction bases: 2. CDR3 DNA sequence: TGTGCCATCAGTGATGGACTAGCGGGGGCCCAAGAGACCCAGTACTTC. This encodes CAISDGLAGAQETQYF.

This clone was observed a few times. The J gene is TRBJ2-3, the V gene TRBV4-2; D is possibly TRBD1 (5 bases). This CDR3 is built from 13 residues. Germline V gives CDR1 LGHNA, CDR2 YNFKEQ. Trimming left V 8 bases short and J 2 bases short, with 11 bases between. The CDR3 protein is CASGPGPTDTQYF. The CDR3 bases are TGTGCCAGCGGGCCAGGGCCCACAGATACGCAGTATTTT.

The chain joins TRBV7-2 to TRBJ1-4; TRBD1 agrees at 7 bases. The CDR3 spans 15 residues. The germline V gene encodes CDR1 SGHTA and CDR2 FQGNSA. V shed 5 bases, J shed 8 bases, and the junction held 11 bases outside the gene matches. The CDR3 nucleotides are TGTGCCAGCAGCCCAGAGACAGGGTCTCGGGAAAAACTGTTTTTT. It codes for CASSPETGSREKLFF.